The entry that follows covers one T cell receptor beta chain sequence. The antigen is unknown. This CDR3 comprises 16 residues. CDR1 MDHEN and CDR2 SYDVKM come from the germline V gene. Trimming removed 5 bases from V and 5 bases from J, with 18 bases in between. The data were taken from a study of T cell repertoires in cytomegalovirus infection. On the study more broadly: Indications came from public TCR beta signatures; they pointed to CMV infection and to a matching HLA type.

TCRdb re-called the reads with MiXCR, one entry per CDR3 protein. The sample records approximately 770,000 distinct CDR3 sequences, approximately 32% being singletons. The source was cultured CD8+ T cells from PBMCs, collected from culture after CMV antigen stimulation. This chain uses TRBV28 with TRBJ2-2; maybe TRBD1 (5 bases). The receptor was isolated from a human donor in good health (CMV status not recorded). Some clones in this sample may be carry-over from other donors' samples. The CDR3 DNA sequence: TGTGCCAGCAGTCCCCCCCCAGGGCTCATGACCGGGGAGCTGTTTTTT. It translates to CASSPPPGLMTGELFF.